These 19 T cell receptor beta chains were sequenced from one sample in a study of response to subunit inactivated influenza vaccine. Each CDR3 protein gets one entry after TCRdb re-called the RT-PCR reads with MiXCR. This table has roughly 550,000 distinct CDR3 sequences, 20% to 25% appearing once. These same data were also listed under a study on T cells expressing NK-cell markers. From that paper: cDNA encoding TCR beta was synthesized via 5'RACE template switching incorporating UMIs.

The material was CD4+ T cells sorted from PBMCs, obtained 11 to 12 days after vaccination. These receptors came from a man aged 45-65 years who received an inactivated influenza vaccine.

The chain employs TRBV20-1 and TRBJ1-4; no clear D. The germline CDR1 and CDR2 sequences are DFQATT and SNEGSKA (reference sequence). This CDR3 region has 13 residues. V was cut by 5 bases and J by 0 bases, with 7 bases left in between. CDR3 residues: CSAWQPTNEKLFF. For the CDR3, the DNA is TGCAGTGCTTGGCAGCCAACTAATGAAAAACTGTTTTTT.

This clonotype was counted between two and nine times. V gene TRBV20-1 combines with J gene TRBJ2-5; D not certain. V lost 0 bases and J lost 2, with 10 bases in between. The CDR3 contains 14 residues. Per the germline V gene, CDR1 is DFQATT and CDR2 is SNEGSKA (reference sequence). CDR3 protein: CSARDLGVQETQYF. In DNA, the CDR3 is TGCAGTGCTAGAGATCTTGGGGTGCAAGAGACCCAGTACTTC.

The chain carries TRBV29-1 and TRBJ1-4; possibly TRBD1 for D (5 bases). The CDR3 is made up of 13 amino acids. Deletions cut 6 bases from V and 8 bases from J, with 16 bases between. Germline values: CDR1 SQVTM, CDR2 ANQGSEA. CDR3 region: CSVRWEGNEKLFF. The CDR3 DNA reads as TGCAGCGTGAGGTGGGAGGGGAACGAAAAACTGTTTTTT.

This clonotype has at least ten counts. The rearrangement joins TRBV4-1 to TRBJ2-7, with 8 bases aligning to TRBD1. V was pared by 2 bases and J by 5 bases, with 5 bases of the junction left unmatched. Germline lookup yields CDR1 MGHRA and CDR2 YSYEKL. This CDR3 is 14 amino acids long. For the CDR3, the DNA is TGCGCCAGCAGCCAATGGACAGGGAGGAACGAGCAGTACTTC. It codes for CASSQWTGRNEQYF.

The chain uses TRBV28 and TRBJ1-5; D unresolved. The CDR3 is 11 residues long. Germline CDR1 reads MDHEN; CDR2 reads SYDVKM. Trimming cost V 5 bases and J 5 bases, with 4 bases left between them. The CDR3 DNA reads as TGTGCCAGCAGTACGTATCAGCCCCAGCATTTT. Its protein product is CASSTYQPQHF.

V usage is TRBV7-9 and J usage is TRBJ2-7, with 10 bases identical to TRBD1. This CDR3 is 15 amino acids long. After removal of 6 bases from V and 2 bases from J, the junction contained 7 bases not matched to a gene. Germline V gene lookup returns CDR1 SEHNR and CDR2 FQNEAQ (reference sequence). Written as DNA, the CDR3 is TGTGCCAGCAGGCCCGTTGGACAGGGGGCCTACGAGCAGTACTTC. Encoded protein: CASRPVGQGAYEQYF.

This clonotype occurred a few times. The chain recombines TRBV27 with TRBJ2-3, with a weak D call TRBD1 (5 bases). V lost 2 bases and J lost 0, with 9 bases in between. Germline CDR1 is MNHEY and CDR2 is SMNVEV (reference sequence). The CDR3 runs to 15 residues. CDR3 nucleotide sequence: TGTGCCAGCAGTTTACACAGGCCTAGCACAGATACGCAGTATTTT. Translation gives CASSLHRPSTDTQYF.

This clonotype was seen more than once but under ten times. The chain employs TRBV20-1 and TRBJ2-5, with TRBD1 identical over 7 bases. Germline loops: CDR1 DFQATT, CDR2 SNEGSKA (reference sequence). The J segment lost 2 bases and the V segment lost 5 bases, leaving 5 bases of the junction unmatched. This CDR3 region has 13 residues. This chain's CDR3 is CSALQGWQETQYF. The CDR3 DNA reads TGCAGTGCTCTACAGGGGTGGCAAGAGACCCAGTACTTC.

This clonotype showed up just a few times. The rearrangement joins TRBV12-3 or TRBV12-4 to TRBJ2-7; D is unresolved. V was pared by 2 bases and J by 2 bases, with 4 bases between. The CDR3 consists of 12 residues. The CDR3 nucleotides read TGTGCCAGCAGTTTATATACCTACGAGCAGTACTTC. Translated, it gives CASSLYTYEQYF.

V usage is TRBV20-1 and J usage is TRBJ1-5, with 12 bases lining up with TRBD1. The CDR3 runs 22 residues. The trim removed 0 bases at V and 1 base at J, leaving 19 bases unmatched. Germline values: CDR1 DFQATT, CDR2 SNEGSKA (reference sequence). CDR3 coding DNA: TGCAGTGCTAGAGAGCATAAAACACTCCGGGACAGGGGGCCCCGGAGCAATCAGCCCCAGCATTTT. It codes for CSAREHKTLRDRGPRSNQPQHF.

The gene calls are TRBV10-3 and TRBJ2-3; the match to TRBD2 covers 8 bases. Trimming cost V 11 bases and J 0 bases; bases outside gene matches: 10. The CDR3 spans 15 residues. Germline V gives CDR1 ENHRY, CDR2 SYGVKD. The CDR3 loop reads CAVAATSASTDTQYF. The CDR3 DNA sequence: TGTGCCGTCGCTGCGACTAGCGCAAGCACAGATACGCAGTATTTT.

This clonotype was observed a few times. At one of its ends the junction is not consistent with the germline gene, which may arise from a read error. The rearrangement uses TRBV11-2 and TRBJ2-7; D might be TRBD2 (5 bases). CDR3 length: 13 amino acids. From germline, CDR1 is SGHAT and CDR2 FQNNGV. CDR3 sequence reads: CASSLDSGYGQYF. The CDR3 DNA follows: TGTGCCAGCAGCTTAGATTCGGGGTACGGGCAGTACTTC.

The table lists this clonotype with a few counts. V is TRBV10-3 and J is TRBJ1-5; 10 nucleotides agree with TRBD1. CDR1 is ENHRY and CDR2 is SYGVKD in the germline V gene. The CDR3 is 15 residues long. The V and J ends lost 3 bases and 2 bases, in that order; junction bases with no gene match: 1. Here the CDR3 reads CAISDGQGGNQPQHF. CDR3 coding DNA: TGTGCCATCAGTGACGGACAGGGGGGCAATCAGCCCCAGCATTTT.

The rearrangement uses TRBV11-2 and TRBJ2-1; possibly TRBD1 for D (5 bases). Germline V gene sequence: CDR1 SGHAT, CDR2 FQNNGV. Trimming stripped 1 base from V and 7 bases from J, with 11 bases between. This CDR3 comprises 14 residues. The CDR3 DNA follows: TGTGCCAGCAGCTTAGGACAAGGGGAAAATGAGCAGTTCTTC. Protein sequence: CASSLGQGENEQFF.

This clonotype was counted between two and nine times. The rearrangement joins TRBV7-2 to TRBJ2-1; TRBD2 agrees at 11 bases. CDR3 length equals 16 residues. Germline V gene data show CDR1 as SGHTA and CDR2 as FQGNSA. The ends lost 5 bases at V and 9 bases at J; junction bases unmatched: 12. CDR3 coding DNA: TGTGCCAGCAGCGTGACCTTAGCGGGGGGGTTAGGTGAGCAGTTCTTC. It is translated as CASSVTLAGGLGEQFF. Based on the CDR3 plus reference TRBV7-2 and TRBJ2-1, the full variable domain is GAGVSQSPSNKVTEKGKDVELRCDPISGHTALYWYRQSLGQGLEFLIYFQGNSAPDKSGLPSDRFSAERTGGSVSTLTIQRTQQEDSAVYLCASSVTLAGGLGEQFFGPGTRLTVL.

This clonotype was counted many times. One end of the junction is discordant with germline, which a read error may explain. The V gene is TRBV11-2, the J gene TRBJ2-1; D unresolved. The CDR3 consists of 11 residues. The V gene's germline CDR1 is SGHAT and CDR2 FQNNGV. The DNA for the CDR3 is TGTGCCAGCAGCTCCTTCAATGAGCAGTTCTTC. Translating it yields CASSSFNEQFF.

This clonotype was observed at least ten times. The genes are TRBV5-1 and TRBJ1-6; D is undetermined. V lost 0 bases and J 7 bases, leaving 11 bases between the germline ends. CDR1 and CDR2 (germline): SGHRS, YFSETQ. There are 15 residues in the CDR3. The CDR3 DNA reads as TGCGCCAGCAGCTTGGATGTTGGCAGCAATTCACCCCTCCACTTT. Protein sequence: CASSLDVGSNSPLHF.

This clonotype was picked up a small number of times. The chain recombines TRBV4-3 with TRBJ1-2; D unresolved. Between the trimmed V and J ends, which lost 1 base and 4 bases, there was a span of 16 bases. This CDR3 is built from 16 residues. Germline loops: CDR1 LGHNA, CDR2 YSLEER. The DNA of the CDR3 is TGCGCCAGCAGCCAAGTCGGTGGAGTGGTTGGCTATGGCTACACCTTC. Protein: CASSQVGGVVGYGYTF.

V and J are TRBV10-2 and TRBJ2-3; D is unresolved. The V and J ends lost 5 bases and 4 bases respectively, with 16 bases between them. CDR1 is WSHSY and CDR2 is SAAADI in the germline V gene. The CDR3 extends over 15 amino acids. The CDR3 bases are TGCGCCAGCAGTAGATCGAAGCAGGTCCCAGATACGCAGTATTTT. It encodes CASSRSKQVPDTQYF.